This T cell receptor beta chain was sequenced for a study of T-cell reconstitution after alpha-beta-depleted transplantation in children. Study observations and caveats: Reported findings indicate that, about two months after transplant, alpha-beta T cells came from several hundred expanded clones, which were derived from non-depleted graft cells. From newly produced T cells came most of the T-cell counts and diversity one year after transplant.

V was shortened by 6 bases and J by 2 bases, with 14 bases between the two germline ends. The CDR3 has 15 amino acids. From germline, CDR1 is SNHLY and CDR2 FYNNEI. Preparation of the TCRbeta library was carried out with unique molecular identifiers. TCRdb re-analysed the PCR reads in MiXCR, keeping a single row per CDR3 protein. The sample has fewer than 700,000 distinct CDR3 sequences, 10% to 15% seen once; the top ten hold about 2.2%. This clonotype was picked up a small number of times. Its antigen is not known. The chain has TRBV2 and TRBJ2-1; D uncertain. This sequence was found in a male patient under 18 who had a stem cell transplant for acute myeloid leukemia, so the T cells may come from the graft donor. The sequences come from PBMCs, mostly from graft donor cells, collected 360 days after TCRalphabeta/CD19-depleted stem cell transplant. Written as DNA, the CDR3 is TGTGCCAGCAGATTTGGGCGAATTCCCTACAATGAGCAGTTCTTC. Translation gives CASRFGRIPYNEQFF.